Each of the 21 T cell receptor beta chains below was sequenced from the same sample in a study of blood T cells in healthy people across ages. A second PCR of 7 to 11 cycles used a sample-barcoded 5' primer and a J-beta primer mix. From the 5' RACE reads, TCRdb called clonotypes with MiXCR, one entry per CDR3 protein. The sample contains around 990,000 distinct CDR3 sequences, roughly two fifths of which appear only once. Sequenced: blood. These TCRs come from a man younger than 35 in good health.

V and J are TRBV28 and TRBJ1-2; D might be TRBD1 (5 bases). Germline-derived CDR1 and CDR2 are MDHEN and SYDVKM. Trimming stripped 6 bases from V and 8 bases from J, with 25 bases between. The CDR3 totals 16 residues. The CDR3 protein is CASRNSSGIRLGGYTF. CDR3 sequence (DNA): TGTGCCAGCAGAAACTCCTCAGGGATTAGATTGGGAGGCTACACCTTC.

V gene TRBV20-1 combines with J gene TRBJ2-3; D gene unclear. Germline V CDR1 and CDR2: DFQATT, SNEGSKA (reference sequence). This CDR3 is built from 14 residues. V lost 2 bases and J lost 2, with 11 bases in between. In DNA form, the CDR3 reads TGCAGTGCTAGAAGTGGGTATACCACAGATACGCAGTATTTT. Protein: CSARSGYTTDTQYF.

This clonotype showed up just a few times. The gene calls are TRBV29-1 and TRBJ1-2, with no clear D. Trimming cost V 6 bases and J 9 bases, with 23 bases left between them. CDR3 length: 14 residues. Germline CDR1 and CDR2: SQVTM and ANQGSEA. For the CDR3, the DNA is TGCAGCGTCTTGAAGGGAGGTGACACTATGAGCTACACCTTC. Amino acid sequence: CSVLKGGDTMSYTF.

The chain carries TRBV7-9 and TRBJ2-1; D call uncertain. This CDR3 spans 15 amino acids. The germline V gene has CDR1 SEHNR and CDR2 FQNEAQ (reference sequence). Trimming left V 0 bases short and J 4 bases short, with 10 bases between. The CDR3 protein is CASSLAEPHYNEQFF. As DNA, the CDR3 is TGTGCCAGCAGCTTAGCGGAGCCGCATTACAATGAGCAGTTCTTC.

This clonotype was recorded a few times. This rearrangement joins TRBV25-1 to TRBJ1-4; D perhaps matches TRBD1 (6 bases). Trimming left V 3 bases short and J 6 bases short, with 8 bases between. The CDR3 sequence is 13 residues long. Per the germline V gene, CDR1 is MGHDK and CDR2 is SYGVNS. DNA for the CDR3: TGTGCCAGCAGTGATCAGGGGCATGAAAAACTGTTTTTT. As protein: CASSDQGHEKLFF.

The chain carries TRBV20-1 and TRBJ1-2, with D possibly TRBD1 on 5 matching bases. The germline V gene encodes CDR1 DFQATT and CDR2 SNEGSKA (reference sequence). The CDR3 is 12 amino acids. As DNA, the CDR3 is TGCCTCCCCGCCAGGGAATCCTATGGCTACACCTTC. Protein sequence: CLPARESYGYTF.

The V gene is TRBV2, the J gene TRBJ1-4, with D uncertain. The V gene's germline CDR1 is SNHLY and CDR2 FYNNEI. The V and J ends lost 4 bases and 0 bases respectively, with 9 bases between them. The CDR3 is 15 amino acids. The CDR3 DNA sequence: TGTGCCAGCAGTGGGCGTGTTGCAACTAATGAAAAACTGTTTTTT. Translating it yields CASSGRVATNEKLFF.

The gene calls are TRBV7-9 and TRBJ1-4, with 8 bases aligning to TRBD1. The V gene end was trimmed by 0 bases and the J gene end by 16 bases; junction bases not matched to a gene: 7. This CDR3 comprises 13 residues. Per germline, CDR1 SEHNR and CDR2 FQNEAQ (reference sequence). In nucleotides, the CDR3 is TGTGCCAGCAGCTTAGCGGGACAGGACGTAAGGTTTTTT. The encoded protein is CASSLAGQDVRFF. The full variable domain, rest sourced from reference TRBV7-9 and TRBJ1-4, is DTGVSQNPRHKITKRGQNVTFRCDPISEHNRLYWYRQTLGQGPEFLTYFQNEAQLEKSRLLSDRFSAERPKGSFSTLEIQRTEQGDSAMYLCASSLAGQDVRFFGSGTQLSVL.

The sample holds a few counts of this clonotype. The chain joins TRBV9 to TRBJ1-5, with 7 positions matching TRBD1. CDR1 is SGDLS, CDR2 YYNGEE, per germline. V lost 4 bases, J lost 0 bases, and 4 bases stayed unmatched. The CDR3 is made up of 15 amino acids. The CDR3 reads CASSQGQSSNQPQHF. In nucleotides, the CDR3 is TGTGCCAGCAGCCAGGGACAGTCTAGCAATCAGCCCCAGCATTTT.

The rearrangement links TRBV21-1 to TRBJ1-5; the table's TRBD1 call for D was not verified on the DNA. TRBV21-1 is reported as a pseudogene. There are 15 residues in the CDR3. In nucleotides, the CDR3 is TGTGCCAGCAGCCGAGACAGTCTTAGCAATCAGCCCCAGCATTTT. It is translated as CASSRDSLSNQPQHF.

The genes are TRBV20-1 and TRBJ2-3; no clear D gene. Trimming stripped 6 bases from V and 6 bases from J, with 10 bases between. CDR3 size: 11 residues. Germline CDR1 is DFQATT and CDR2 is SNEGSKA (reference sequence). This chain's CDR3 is CSAETADTQYF. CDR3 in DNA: TGCAGTGCGGAGACGGCGGATACGCAGTATTTT.

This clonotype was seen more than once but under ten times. This chain's CDR3 is CASSLALLGTDTQYF. CDR3 bases: TGTGCCAGCAGCCTAGCTTTACTTGGCACAGATACGCAGTATTTT. This rearrangement joins TRBV2 to TRBJ2-3, with D tentatively TRBD2 (5 bases). Deletions cut 6 bases from V and 1 base from J, with 14 bases between. This CDR3 has 15 amino acids. Germline-derived CDR1 and CDR2 are SNHLY and FYNNEI.

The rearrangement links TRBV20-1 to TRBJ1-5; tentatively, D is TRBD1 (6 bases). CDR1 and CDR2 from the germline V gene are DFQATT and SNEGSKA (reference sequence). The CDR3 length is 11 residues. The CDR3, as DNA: TGCGGCACAGGGCAGCGTCAGCCCCAGCATTTT. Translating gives CGTGQRQPQHF.

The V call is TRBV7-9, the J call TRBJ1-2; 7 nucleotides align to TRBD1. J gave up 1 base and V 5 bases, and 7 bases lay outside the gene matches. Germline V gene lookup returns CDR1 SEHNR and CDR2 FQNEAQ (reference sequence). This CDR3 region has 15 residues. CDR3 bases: TGTGCCAGCAGCGCGACAGGGAGGTATAACTATGGCTACACCTTC. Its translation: CASSATGRYNYGYTF.

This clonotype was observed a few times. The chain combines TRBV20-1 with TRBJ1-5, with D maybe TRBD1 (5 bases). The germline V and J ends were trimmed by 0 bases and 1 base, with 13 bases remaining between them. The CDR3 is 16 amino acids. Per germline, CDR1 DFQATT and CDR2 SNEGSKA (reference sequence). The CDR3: CSARDLQGWSNQPQHF. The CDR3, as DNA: TGCAGTGCTAGAGATCTCCAGGGTTGGAGCAATCAGCCCCAGCATTTT.

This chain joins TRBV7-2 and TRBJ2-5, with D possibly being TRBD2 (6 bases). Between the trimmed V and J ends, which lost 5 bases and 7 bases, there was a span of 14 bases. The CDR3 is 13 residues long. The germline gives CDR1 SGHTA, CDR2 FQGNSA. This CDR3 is CASSLPGVVTQYF. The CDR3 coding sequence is TGTGCCAGCAGCCTTCCGGGGGTGGTGACCCAGTACTTC. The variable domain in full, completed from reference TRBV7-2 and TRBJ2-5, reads GAGVSQSPSNKVTEKGKDVELRCDPISGHTALYWYRQSLGQGLEFLIYFQGNSAPDKSGLPSDRFSAERTGGSVSTLTIQRTQQEDSAVYLCASSLPGVVTQYFGPGTRLLVL.

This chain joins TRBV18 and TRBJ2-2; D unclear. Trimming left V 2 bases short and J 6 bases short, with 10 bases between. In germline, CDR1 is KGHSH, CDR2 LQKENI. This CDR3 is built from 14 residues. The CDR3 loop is CASSPAGDAGELFF. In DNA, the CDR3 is TGTGCCAGCTCACCAGCAGGCGACGCCGGGGAGCTGTTTTTT.

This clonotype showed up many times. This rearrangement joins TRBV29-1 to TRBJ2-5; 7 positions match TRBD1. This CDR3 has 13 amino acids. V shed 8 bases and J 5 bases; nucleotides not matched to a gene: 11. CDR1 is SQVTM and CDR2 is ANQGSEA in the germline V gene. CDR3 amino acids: CSFRPRGLETQYF. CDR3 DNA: TGCAGCTTCCGCCCGAGGGGGCTTGAGACCCAGTACTTC.

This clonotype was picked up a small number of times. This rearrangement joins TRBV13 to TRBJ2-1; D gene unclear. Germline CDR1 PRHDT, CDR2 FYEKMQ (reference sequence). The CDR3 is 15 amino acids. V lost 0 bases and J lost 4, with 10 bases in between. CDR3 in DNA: TGTGCCAGCAGCTTAGGGACCGAAGAATACAATGAGCAGTTCTTC. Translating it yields CASSLGTEEYNEQFF.

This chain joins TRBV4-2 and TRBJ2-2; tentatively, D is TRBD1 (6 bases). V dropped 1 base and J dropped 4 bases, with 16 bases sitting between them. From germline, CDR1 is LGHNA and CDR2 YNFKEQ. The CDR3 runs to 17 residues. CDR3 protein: CASSQGGQRTGTGELFF. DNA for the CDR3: TGTGCCAGCAGCCAAGGCGGACAGCGGACTGGCACCGGGGAGCTGTTTTTT.

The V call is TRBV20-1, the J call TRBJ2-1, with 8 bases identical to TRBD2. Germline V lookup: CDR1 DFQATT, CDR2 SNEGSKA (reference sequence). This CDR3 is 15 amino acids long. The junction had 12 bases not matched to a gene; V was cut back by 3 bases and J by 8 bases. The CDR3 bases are TGCAGTGCTAGCCCACCGGGACTAGTTTACGATGAGCAGTTCTTC. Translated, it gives CSASPPGLVYDEQFF.